Sequencing of this T cell receptor (beta chain) was carried out in a study of blood T cells in healthy people across ages. The V gene lost 3 bases and the J gene lost 1 base, with 16 bases spanning the gap. Germline V gene lookup returns CDR1 MDHEN and CDR2 SYDVKM. The CDR3 is 17 amino acids. Alongside a J-beta primer mix, a sample-barcoded 5' primer served in a second PCR lasting about 7 to 12 cycles. TCRdb itself ran the 5' RACE reads through MiXCR, one entry per CDR3 protein. This sample has 750,000 to 1,000,000 distinct CDR3 sequences, with almost 30% found just once. Another study also made use of these data, one on T cells of mothers and their children.

The gene calls are TRBV28 and TRBJ1-5, with a tentative D call TRBD1 (6 bases). This TCR was sampled from a middle-aged woman in good health. Input material: blood. CDR3 DNA: TGTGCCAGCAGTTTTGGCAGGGGTTTTGTGAGCAATCAGCCCCAGCATTTT. Its translation is CASSFGRGFVSNQPQHF.